Listed below are T cell receptor beta chains from one sample, sequenced in a study of blood T cells in healthy people across ages. A single record per CDR3 protein comes from TCRdb applying MiXCR to the 5' RACE reads. This sample carries 780,000 or so distinct CDR3 sequences, about 61% of them seen once, and the ten largest clones take about 26%. The sample consisted of blood. Receptors were obtained from a man aged 40-55 years in good health. The CDR3 runs from the conserved cysteine through the conserved F or W. The order of the fields is D gene, J gene, V gene, clone size, CDR3 length, CDR3 DNA, CDR3 protein. D genes are given only for firm matches. Rows give clone size only sometimes, using once, few, many, or a class for an expanded clone.

. | TRBJ2-2 | TRBV2 | . | 14 | TGTGCCAGCTTATCGGACAGTAGCACCGGGGAGCTGTTTTTT | CASLSDSSTGELFF
. | TRBJ2-1 | TRBV9 | . | 15 | TGTGCCAGCAGCCTTCGTGGTAGGTTGTTCGATGAGCAGTTCTTC | CASSLRGRLFDEQFF
TRBD1 | TRBJ2-5 | TRBV2 | few | 15 | TGTGCCAGTCAACAGGGGACCAAGTACCAAGAGACCCAGTACTTC | CASQQGTKYQETQYF
. | TRBJ2-5 | TRBV7-3 | few | 13 | TGTGCCAGCAGCTTAATTCCCAGTCAAAACCAGTACTTC | CASSLIPSQNQYF
TRBD1 | TRBJ1-2 | TRBV20-1 | . | 13 | TGCAGTGCTGGGTCCACAGGGGAGAATGGCTACACCTTC | CSAGSTGENGYTF
TRBD2 | TRBJ2-7 | TRBV20-1 | few | 14 | TGCAGTGCTAGCTCTCTAGCGGGGTCCTACGAGCAGTACTTC | CSASSLAGSYEQYF
. | TRBJ2-5 | TRBV7-3 | . | 14 | TGTGCCAGCAGCTTAGATCAGGGTAGGGAGACCCAGTACTTC | CASSLDQGRETQYF
. | TRBJ2-1 | TRBV7-9 | many | 13 | TGTGCCAGCAAGGGAGAACTAGTCAATGAGCAGTTCTTC | CASKGELVNEQFF
TRBD2 | TRBJ2-5 | TRBV20-1 | few | 17 | TGCAGTGCTAGTGGCCTAGCGGGGGGCCGAACCCAAGAGACCCAGTACTTC | CSASGLAGGRTQETQYF
. | TRBJ2-5 | TRBV28 | . | 14 | TGTGCCAGCACCGAGGACCTAATTGGGGAGACCCAGTACTTC | CASTEDLIGETQYF
. | TRBJ2-7 | TRBV5-1 | few | 15 | TGCGCCAGCAGCGGCGAGGGCAGGGAGAGTACGGAACAGTACTTC | CASSGEGRESTEQYF
. | TRBJ1-5 | TRBV20-1 | . | 16 | TGCAGTGCTAAGCGGACCGGACACTCAATTAATCAGCCCCAGCATTTT | CSAKRTGHSINQPQHF
. | TRBJ1-1 | TRBV5-1 | . | 14 | TGCGCCAGCAGCTTGGATTCAGGTCGAACTGAAGCTTTCTTT | CASSLDSGRTEAFF
. | TRBJ2-3 | TRBV5-1 | few | 16 | TGCGCCAGCAGCTTAGGGGTCTCCTACGGCACAGATACGCAGTATTTT | CASSLGVSYGTDTQYF
TRBD2 | TRBJ2-2 | TRBV6-4 | once | 14 | TGTGCCAGCCGGAATAGCGGGGGGGCCGGGGAGCTGTTTTTT | CASRNSGGAGELFF
TRBD2 | TRBJ2-7 | TRBV19 | . | 13 | TGTGCCAGTACCGAAGCGGGAGGTTACGAGCAGTACTTC | CASTEAGGYEQYF
TRBD1 | TRBJ2-7 | TRBV20-1 | once | 15 | TGCAGTGCTAGAACAGGGGGCGCGCGGCACTACGAGCAGTACTTC | CSARTGGARHYEQYF
TRBD1 | TRBJ1-5 | TRBV5-5 | . | 15 | TGTGCCAGCAGCAGCGGGACAGGGGCTAATCAGCCCCAGCATTTT | CASSSGTGANQPQHF
TRBD1 | TRBJ2-3 | TRBV3-1 | . | 15 | TGTGCCAGCAGCCAAGGACAGGGGGACACAGATACGCAGTATTTT | CASSQGQGDTDTQYF
. | TRBJ2-7 | TRBV7-9 | . | 13 | TGTGCCAGCAGCTATGGGGGAGTCTACGAGCAGTACTTC | CASSYGGVYEQYF
. | TRBJ2-1 | TRBV11-2 | . | 14 | TGTGCCAGCAGCTTATCTAGGGGAATCAATGAGCAGTTCTTC | CASSLSRGINEQFF
TRBD2 | TRBJ2-3 | TRBV7-2 | . | 19 | TGTGCCAGCAGCTTAATTGCAGCGGGGGTCACTCACAGGACAGATACGCAGTATTTT | CASSLIAAGVTHRTDTQYF
TRBD1 | TRBJ2-2 | TRBV9 | once | 19 | TGTGCCAGCAGCGTCCCGGAGGGACAGGGGCACACGAACACCGGGGAGCTGTTTTTT | CASSVPEGQGHTNTGELFF
TRBD1 | TRBJ1-6 | TRBV4-3 | few | 16 | TGCGCCAGCAGCCAAGAGACAGGGGTCGGTAATTCACCCCTCCACTTT | CASSQETGVGNSPLHF
. | TRBJ2-1 | TRBV18 | . | 17 | TGTGCCAGCTCACCAGGAGGTGTCGGGGCTAGCAGTAATGAGCAGTTCTTC | CASSPGGVGASSNEQFF
. | TRBJ1-2 | TRBV9 | . | 14 | TGTGCCAGCACCCGTGAGACGGTGAACTATGGCTACACCTTC | CASTRETVNYGYTF
. | TRBJ2-7 | TRBV19 | once | 8 | TGCCCCTCCTGGCATCGGTACTTC | CPSWHRYF
. | TRBJ1-1 | TRBV10-3 | . | 18 | TGTGCCATCAGAAAAGGGGAAGGGAGTGGAAGTTTGGCCACTGAAGCTTTCTTT | CAIRKGEGSGSLATEAFF
. | TRBJ2-1 | TRBV7-2 | few | 12 | TGTGCCAGCAGCTTATTTAGGAATGAGCAGTTCTTC | CASSLFRNEQFF
TRBD2 | TRBJ2-1 | TRBV6-2/TRBV6-3 | . | 13 | TGTGCCAGCCGACTAGCGGGTTACAATGAGCAGTTCTTC | CASRLAGYNEQFF
. | TRBJ2-7 | TRBV6-2/TRBV6-3 | few | 14 | TGTGCCAGCAGTCAAGCCCGGCCTCCCTACGAGCAGTACTTC | CASSQARPPYEQYF
. | TRBJ2-7 | TRBV11-1 | . | 12 | TGTGCCAGCAGCTTAAATTCCGACGAGCAGTACTTC | CASSLNSDEQYF
TRBD1 | TRBJ2-1 | TRBV12-3/TRBV12-4 | few | 14 | TGTGCCAGCAGTCCCCGGACAGGGGTAAATGAGCAGTTCTTC | CASSPRTGVNEQFF
. | TRBJ1-4 | TRBV9 | . | 13 | TGTGCCAGCAGCGCGGTCGATAATGAAAAACTGTTTTTT | CASSAVDNEKLFF
. | TRBJ1-1 | TRBV6-5 | . | 15 | TGTGCCAGCAGTTACTCGACCAGGGCGGACACTGAAGCTTTCTTT | CASSYSTRADTEAFF
. | TRBJ1-1 | TRBV10-3 | . | 13 | TGTGCCATCAGTCAGAGCTTGAACACTGAAGCTTTCTTT | CAISQSLNTEAFF
. | TRBJ2-5 | TRBV5-5 | once | 16 | TGTGCCAGCAGCTTGGAAGGATGGGGGAGCGGGGAGACCCAGTACTTC | CASSLEGWGSGETQYF
. | TRBJ2-5 | TRBV19 | . | 15 | TGTGCCAGTAGTCCCACCAGGGCTACCCAAGAGACCCAGTACTTC | CASSPTRATQETQYF
TRBD1 | TRBJ1-2 | TRBV28 | . | 14 | TGTGCCAGCACTTTAGGTCAGGGGGCGGGAGGCTACACCTTC | CASTLGQGAGGYTF
TRBD1 | TRBJ1-2 | TRBV2 | . | 16 | TGTGCCAGCAGTGAAGCCGGGACAGCTCATAACTATGGCTACACCTTC | CASSEAGTAHNYGYTF
TRBD2 | TRBJ2-5 | TRBV6-5 | once | 16 | TGTGCCAGCAGTTACGTGTCCCGAGCGGGGGGCGAGACCCAGTACTTC | CASSYVSRAGGETQYF
TRBD2 | TRBJ2-1 | TRBV20-1 | . | 12 | TGCAGTGCCAGCGGGAGCCGGGGTGAGCAGTTCTTC | CSASGSRGEQFF
TRBD2 | TRBJ2-3 | TRBV20-1 | . | 17 | TGCAGTGCCAGGATTCTCGGGAGGGCGTTAAGCACAGATACGCAGTATTTT | CSARILGRALSTDTQYF
. | TRBJ1-5 | TRBV2 | . | 15 | TGTGCCAGCAGTGAAAACAGAGGAGGGAATCAGCCCCAGCATTTT | CASSENRGGNQPQHF
TRBD1 | TRBJ2-7 | TRBV5-1 | . | 15 | TGCGCCAGCAGCTTCGGACAGGGGGCGGCCTACGAGCAGTACTTC | CASSFGQGAAYEQYF
. | TRBJ2-1 | TRBV4-3 | . | 13 | TGCGCCAGCAGCCAATGGCGAGGTTATGAGCAGTTCTTC | CASSQWRGYEQFF
. | TRBJ2-3 | TRBV3-1 | . | 13 | TGTGCCAGCAGCCCTGAGATTACAGATACGCAGTATTTT | CASSPEITDTQYF
. | TRBJ2-1 | TRBV28 | . | 15 | TGTGCCACCCTTAAGAGCGGAAGATCCTACAATGAGCAGTTCTTC | CATLKSGRSYNEQFF
TRBD1 | TRBJ1-6 | TRBV6-5 | few | 18 | TGTGCCAGCAGTTACTCGGACAGGCTGAGCTCCTATAATTCACCCCTCCACTTT | CASSYSDRLSSYNSPLHF